The 3 T cell receptor beta chains given below trace back to one sample, sequenced in a study of T-cell memory formation after mild COVID-19. From the 5' RACE reads, TCRdb called clonotypes with MiXCR, one entry per CDR3 protein. This table has around 300,000 distinct CDR3 sequences, roughly a fifth appearing once. Source material: PBMCs or a T cell subset sorted from them (not recorded which). These receptors were obtained from a man aged 18 to 29 who had mild COVID-19 (a few samples of this study predate the infection). Cell type and time point are not known.

This clonotype was counted between two and nine times. The chain recombines TRBV6-1 with TRBJ2-3; weak D call: TRBD1 (5 bases). The V and J ends lost 2 bases and 2 bases respectively, with 11 bases between them. The CDR3 has 15 residues. CDR1 is MNHNS and CDR2 is SASEGT in the germline V gene. The DNA of the CDR3 is TGTGCCAGCAGTGAAAATGGGGCCTCCACAGATACGCAGTATTTT. It translates to CASSENGASTDTQYF.

The chain is built from TRBV12-3 or TRBV12-4 and TRBJ2-5, with 9 nucleotides matching TRBD1. The CDR3 covers 14 residues. V was clipped by 6 bases and J by 5 bases; unmatched bases: 7. CDR3 amino acids: CASSQGQGWETQYF. The CDR3 DNA sequence: TGTGCCAGCAGCCAGGGACAGGGTTGGGAGACCCAGTACTTC.

The genes are TRBV9 and TRBJ2-5, with D perhaps TRBD2 (5 bases). This CDR3 region has 14 residues. Trimming cost V 7 bases and J 5 bases, with 18 bases left between them. Germline V gives CDR1 SGDLS, CDR2 YYNGEE. Here the CDR3 reads CASSSRAGGETQYF. CDR3 nucleotides: TGTGCCAGCTCGTCAAGGGCAGGCGGGGAGACCCAGTACTTC.